This passage covers 24 T cell receptor beta chains from one sample sequenced in a study of blood T cell repertoires in COVID-19 (dated by TCRdb to the early 2020s). Library generation was performed with the immunoSEQ multiplex PCR assay. As stored in TCRdb, this immuneACCESS dataset retains in-frame rearrangements with V and J assigned. A fraction of the clones does not appear; measured against another copy, unresolved V genes explain less than half of the discrepancy, and the remainder lacks a known reason. The sample profile shows some 220,000 clones; 85% of them were found once. The ten largest clones add up to over 5.5% of the sample. The source material was peripheral blood. The receptors here all came from a woman aged 55-70 years with active or convalescent COVID-19.

This chain joins TRBV6-5 and TRBJ1-2; D may be TRBD1 (6 bases). Germline V CDR1 and CDR2: MNHEY, SVGAGI. V lost 8 bases, J lost 8 bases, and 21 bases lay in between. This CDR3 contains 14 residues. Here the CDR3 reads CASGGGRGIRGYTF. For the CDR3, the DNA is TGTGCCAGCGGCGGGGGCAGGGGTATAAGGGGCTACACCTTC.

This clone was detected a few times. This sequence joins TRBV4-1 and TRBJ2-7, with D unclear. In germline, CDR1 is MGHRA, CDR2 YSYEKL. This CDR3 is 16 amino acids long. The V end lost 1 base, the J end lost 2 bases, and 15 bases lay between the germline ends. CDR3 protein: CASSQAPPRGTYEQYF. The CDR3 nucleotides read TGCGCCAGCAGCCAAGCCCCTCCAAGAGGAACCTACGAGCAGTACTTC.

The chain uses TRBV5-4 and TRBJ2-1; 11 bases are shared with TRBD1. V shed 5 bases, J shed 3 bases, and the junction held 4 bases outside the gene matches. Germline V lookup: CDR1 SGHNT, CDR2 YYREEE (reference sequence). This CDR3 is 15 amino acids long. CDR3 loop: CASSSGTGGYNEQFF. CDR3 sequence (DNA): TGTGCCAGCAGTTCCGGGACAGGGGGCTACAATGAGCAGTTCTTC. Full variable domain (remainder filled in from reference TRBV5-4 and TRBJ2-1): ETGVTQSPTHLIKTRGQQVTLRCSSQSGHNTVSWYQQALGQGPQFIFQYYREEENGRGNFPPRFSGLQFPNYSSELNVNALELDDSALYLCASSSGTGGYNEQFFGPGTRLTVL.

The rearrangement uses TRBV5-1 and TRBJ2-1, with 8 nucleotides matching TRBD2. Germline trimming cut 1 base from V and 7 bases from J; bases unmatched to any gene: 4. Germline loops: CDR1 SGHRS, CDR2 YFSETQ. This CDR3 comprises 14 residues. DNA for the CDR3: TGCGCCAGCAGCTTGACGGGAGGGCTTAATGAGCAGTTCTTC. Translated, it gives CASSLTGGLNEQFF.

The chain recombines TRBV5-5 with TRBJ1-1; weak D call: TRBD1 (6 bases). With 0 bases removed from V and 1 base from J, the gap between germline ends came to 10 bases. The CDR3 runs 15 residues. Germline CDR1 reads SGHKS; CDR2 reads YYEKEE (reference sequence). CDR3 loop: CASSLGPGANTEAFF. The CDR3, as DNA: TGTGCCAGCAGCTTGGGTCCAGGGGCGAACACTGAAGCTTTCTTT.

V usage is TRBV6-6 and J usage is TRBJ2-7, with 8 bases that match TRBD1. CDR3 size: 15 residues. The germline V gene has CDR1 MNHNY and CDR2 SVGAGI (reference sequence). With 6 bases clipped from V and 4 bases from J, the junction kept 11 bases outside the gene matches. Written as DNA, the CDR3 is TGTGCCAGCAGCCACGGGACAGGCATCGCTTACGAGCAGTACGTC. Amino acid sequence: CASSHGTGIAYEQYV.

The V gene is TRBV19, the J gene TRBJ2-2; D not resolved. The V gene's germline CDR1 is LNHDA and CDR2 SQIVND (reference sequence). V lost 3 bases and J 2 bases, leaving 4 bases between the germline ends. The CDR3 runs to 13 residues. The CDR3 spells CASSIHNTGELFF. The DNA of the CDR3 is TGTGCCAGTAGTATTCATAACACCGGGGAGCTGTTTTTT.

The V call is TRBV5-4, the J call TRBJ1-1; no reliable D call. The CDR3 sequence is 14 residues long. V was cut by 0 bases and J by 0 bases, with 6 bases left in between. CDR1 is SGHNT and CDR2 is YYREEE in the germline V gene (reference sequence). The CDR3 DNA sequence: TGTGCCAGCAGCTTGGGCGGCTTGAACACTGAAGCTTTCTTT. Residues: CASSLGGLNTEAFF.

This clone has only one observation. The chain links TRBV13 to TRBJ1-1; D is possibly TRBD1 (6 bases). V dropped 5 bases and J dropped 4 bases, with 17 bases sitting between them. CDR1 PRHDT and CDR2 FYEKMQ come from the germline V gene (reference sequence). This CDR3 is 15 amino acids long. DNA of the CDR3: TGTGCCAGCAGCGAAGGAATCAGGGGCAGCACTGAAGCTTTCTTT. This sequence encodes CASSEGIRGSTEAFF.

J is TRBJ1-1 and V is TRBV5-1, with 9 bases matching TRBD1. V trimming: 7 bases; J trimming: 3 bases; junction bases outside the gene matches: 10. CDR3 size: 15 residues. The germline CDR1 and CDR2 sequences are SGHRS and YFSETQ. Here the CDR3 reads CASLEGTGPDTEAFF. The CDR3 DNA reads as TGCGCCAGCTTGGAGGGGACAGGGCCCGACACTGAAGCTTTCTTT.

The gene calls are TRBV11-3 and TRBJ2-3; TRBD2 agrees at 9 bases. Germline V lookup: CDR1 SGHNT, CDR2 YENEEA. The CDR3 covers 19 residues. Losses at the gene ends were 6 bases for V and 3 bases for J; bases not matched to a gene: 19. CDR3 sequence (DNA): TGTGCCAGCAGTACGAGACTGGGAGCGGGAGGCTATAGAACAGATACGCAGTATTTT. The encoded protein is CASSTRLGAGGYRTDTQYF.

CDR3 DNA sequence: TGTGCCAGCAGCCCGGGACTAGCGGGGGGCGAAGAGACCCAGTACTTC. Encoded protein: CASSPGLAGGEETQYF. This sequence joins TRBV11-2 and TRBJ2-5; 15 positions match TRBD2. V was clipped by 5 bases and J by 3 bases; unmatched bases: 4. This CDR3 is 16 amino acids long. Germline V CDR1 and CDR2: SGHAT, FQNNGV.

The chain recombines TRBV6-5 with TRBJ1-5; D is possibly TRBD1 (6 bases). Germline assignment: CDR1 MNHEY and CDR2 SVGAGI. CDR3 length: 13 residues. V was pared by 7 bases and J by 5 bases, with 12 bases between. The CDR3 nucleotides are TGTGCCAGCATCAGGGGTTGGGATCAGCCCCAGCATTTT. Amino acids: CASIRGWDQPQHF.

CDR3 nucleotide sequence: TGTGCCATCAGTGAGAAGCCTTTTGCAGGGGATACGCAGTATTTT. Translated: CAISEKPFAGDTQYF. The chain links TRBV10-3 to TRBJ2-3; possible D gene TRBD1, 5 bases. The CDR3 extends over 15 amino acids. V lost 2 bases to trimming and J lost 6 bases, with 15 bases between them. CDR1 is ENHRY and CDR2 is SYGVKD in the germline V gene.

This chain joins TRBV3-1 (or the pseudogene TRBV3-2) and TRBJ2-2; 9 bases agree with TRBD1. Germline V gene data show CDR1 as LGHDT and CDR2 as YNNKEL (reference sequence). The CDR3 totals 17 residues. V shed 0 bases, J shed 7 bases, and the junction held 9 bases outside the gene matches. The chain's CDR3 is CASSQDALTGGGGELFF. CDR3 in DNA: TGTGCCAGCAGCCAAGATGCCCTAACAGGGGGCGGCGGGGAGCTGTTTTTT.

The chain employs TRBV7-2 and TRBJ1-5, with 7 bases fitting TRBD1. The CDR3 is 15 amino acids. CDR1 and CDR2 (germline): SGHTA, FQGNSA. V trimming: 4 bases; J trimming: 3 bases; junction bases outside the gene matches: 6. CDR3 region: CASSSPGQFNQPQHF. The CDR3, as DNA: TGTGCCAGCAGCTCCCCGGGACAGTTCAATCAGCCCCAGCATTTT. Full variable domain (missing parts from reference TRBV7-2 and TRBJ1-5): GAGVSQSPSNKVTEKGKDVELRCDPISGHTALYWYRQSLGQGLEFLIYFQGNSAPDKSGLPSDRFSAERTGGSVSTLTIQRTQQEDSAVYLCASSSPGQFNQPQHFGDGTRLSIL.

V and J are TRBV10-3 and TRBJ1-6; no definite D call. Germline V gene sequence: CDR1 ENHRY, CDR2 SYGVKD. The CDR3 is made up of 14 amino acids. The V and J ends lost 0 bases and 10 bases respectively, with 10 bases between them. In nucleotides, the CDR3 is TGTGCCATCAGTGAGTCACTGGGAGCGTCACCCCTCCACTTT. Translating gives CAISESLGASPLHF.

This clone was found once. V usage is TRBV7-8 and J usage is TRBJ2-2; 8 bases map to TRBD1. This CDR3 comprises 14 residues. Trimming at V came to 4 bases and at J to 13 bases, leaving 11 bases not matched to a gene. Per germline, CDR1 SGHVS and CDR2 FQNEAQ. CDR3 sequence (DNA): TGTGCCAGCAGCTCGGTAGACAGGGGCCTGTTGCTGTTTTTT. It codes for CASSSVDRGLLLFF.

The rearrangement links TRBV5-1 to TRBJ2-3, with D possibly matching TRBD2 (5 bases). Germline loops: CDR1 SGHRS, CDR2 YFSETQ. Trimming left V 4 bases short and J 0 bases short, with 12 bases between. CDR3 size: 15 residues. The CDR3 coding sequence is TGCGCCAGCAGCCCTCTGAGGGAAAGCACAGATACGCAGTATTTT. Its protein product is CASSPLRESTDTQYF.

This chain joins TRBV24-1 and TRBJ2-2; 8 bases align to TRBD2. CDR3 length: 20 amino acids. Looked up from germline, CDR1 is KGHDR and CDR2 is SFDVKD. Trimming at V came to 5 bases and at J to 1 base, leaving 17 bases not matched to a gene. CDR3 region: CATSVGGVDFLRMNTGELFF. The CDR3 DNA reads as TGTGCCACCAGTGTCGGGGGGGTGGATTTTCTGCGAATGAACACCGGGGAGCTGTTTTTT.

This rearrangement joins TRBV5-4 to TRBJ2-1; 13 bases are a match to TRBD2. Germline V gene lookup returns CDR1 SGHNT and CDR2 YYREEE (reference sequence). The V segment lost 4 bases and the J segment 2 bases; nucleotides outside the gene matches: 12. CDR3 length equals 19 residues. CDR3 amino acids: CASSTALAGGPRPYNEQFF. The CDR3 coding sequence is TGTGCCAGCAGCACGGCACTAGCGGGGGGGCCTAGACCCTACAATGAGCAGTTCTTC. Full variable domain (outside the CDR3, taken from reference TRBV5-4 and TRBJ2-1): ETGVTQSPTHLIKTRGQQVTLRCSSQSGHNTVSWYQQALGQGPQFIFQYYREEENGRGNFPPRFSGLQFPNYSSELNVNALELDDSALYLCASSTALAGGPRPYNEQFFGPGTRLTVL.

The chain joins TRBV2 to TRBJ1-1; weak D call: TRBD1 (5 bases). Per the germline V gene, CDR1 is SNHLY and CDR2 is FYNNEI. Trimming took off 7 bases at V and 1 base at J, with 13 bases between the two ends. CDR3 size: 14 residues. Here the CDR3 reads CASMSRARNTEAFF. The DNA for the CDR3 is TGTGCCAGCATGAGCAGGGCTAGGAACACTGAAGCTTTCTTT.

The chain has TRBV19 and TRBJ2-7; 10 bases line up with TRBD1. Germline CDR1 and CDR2: LNHDA and SQIVND (reference sequence). The V gene end was trimmed by 0 bases and the J gene end by 10 bases; junction bases not matched to a gene: 3. The CDR3 extends over 13 amino acids. In DNA, the CDR3 is TGTGCCAGTAGTATAGATGGGACAGGGGTTCAGTACGTC. It yields the protein CASSIDGTGVQYV.

The chain links TRBV28 to TRBJ2-7, with D unclear. This CDR3 comprises 12 residues. V was pared by 4 bases and J by 5 bases, with 9 bases between. Germline lookup yields CDR1 MDHEN and CDR2 SYDVKM. The CDR3 protein is CASSWQYNEQYF. CDR3 DNA: TGTGCCAGCAGTTGGCAATATAACGAGCAGTACTTC.